The 10 T cell receptor beta chains in this list originate from one sample, sequenced in a study of cytomegalovirus exposure and HLA in healthy donors. The PCR made use of 60 Vbeta and 13 Jbeta primers. TCRdb's table, derived via immunoSEQ multiplex PCR, lists solely in-frame clones and lacks some. The sample yields approximately 37,000 clones, of which the top ten take up about 9.2%. The sequencing input was PBMCs. The receptor set was obtained from a man in his forties in good health and CMV-seropositive.

Notes on this clone: A read error may produce the germline difference seen at one junction end. This chain joins TRBV7-7 and TRBJ2-7; 8 positions agree with TRBD1. The CDR3 extends over 15 amino acids. Looked up from germline, CDR1 is SSHAT and CDR2 is FNYEAQ (reference sequence). CDR3 nucleotide sequence: TGTGCTAGCAGCGACCTGGGACAGGATGGCTACGAGCAGTACTTC. This translates into CASSDLGQDGYEQYF. The variable domain in full, completed from reference TRBV7-7 and TRBJ2-7, reads GAGVSQSPRYKVTKRGQDVTLRCDPISSHATLYWYQQALGQGPEFLTYFNYEAQPDKSGLPSDRFSAERPEGSISTLTIQRTEQRDSAMYRCASSDLGQDGYEQYFGPGTRLTVT.

This chain links TRBV11-3 with TRBJ1-1; no clear D. The CDR3 loop spans 12 amino acids. Germline V gene data show CDR1 as SGHNT and CDR2 as YENEEA. Trimming removed 1 base from V and 6 bases from J, with 6 bases in between. For the CDR3, the DNA is TGTGCCAGCAGCTTAGGGCTAGCTGAAGCTTTCTTT. It yields the protein CASSLGLAEAFF.

The chain has TRBV7-2 and TRBJ1-1; D gene unclear. V was shortened by 1 base and J by 8 bases, with 14 bases between the two germline ends. From germline, CDR1 is SGHTA and CDR2 FQGNSA. This CDR3 has 14 residues. CDR3 amino acids: CASSLERPLREAFF. For the CDR3, the DNA is TGTGCCAGCAGCTTAGAGAGGCCCTTAAGAGAAGCTTTCTTT.

The chain carries TRBV5-6 and TRBJ1-1; possibly TRBD1 for D (6 bases). Trimming stripped 1 base from V and 1 base from J, with 8 bases between. CDR1 is SGHDT, CDR2 YYEEEE, per germline. The CDR3 loop spans 14 amino acids. The CDR3 region has the DNA TGTGCCAGCAGCTTGCGGACAGCGAACACTGAAGCTTTCTTT. Its translation: CASSLRTANTEAFF.

The chain couples TRBV6-6 to TRBJ2-5; D gene ambiguous. The CDR3 has 12 residues. Germline lookup yields CDR1 MNHNY and CDR2 SVGAGI (reference sequence). The V gene lost 4 bases and the J gene lost 3 bases, with 6 bases spanning the gap. The CDR3 sequence is CASSFRKETQYF. CDR3 nucleotide sequence: TGTGCCAGCAGTTTCCGTAAAGAGACCCAGTACTTC.

The chain couples TRBV6-1 to TRBJ1-2, with no clear D. The germline V and J ends were trimmed by 0 bases and 0 bases, with 11 bases remaining between them. CDR1 MNHNS and CDR2 SASEGT come from the germline V gene. The CDR3 extends over 16 amino acids. CDR3 sequence: CASSEAQWEANYGYTF. The CDR3, as DNA: TGTGCCAGCAGTGAAGCGCAGTGGGAGGCTAACTATGGCTACACCTTC.

The J gene is TRBJ2-7, the V gene TRBV30; 12 bases line up with TRBD1. Germline loops: CDR1 GTSNPN, CDR2 SVGIG (reference sequence). The CDR3 is made up of 15 amino acids. Trimming at V came to 2 bases and at J to 9 bases, leaving 11 bases not matched to a gene. The CDR3 DNA reads TGTGCCTGGAGTCCCGGGACAGGGGGCCCCTTTGGGCAGTACTTC. Translating it yields CAWSPGTGGPFGQYF.

This chain links TRBV6-6 with TRBJ1-1, with TRBD1 identical over 7 bases. Losses at the gene ends were 6 bases for V and 5 bases for J; bases not matched to a gene: 12. The CDR3 is 15 residues long. Germline CDR1 reads MNHNY; CDR2 reads SVGAGI (reference sequence). The CDR3 DNA follows: TGTGCCAGCAGGGAGTCAGGGGGAACGGGGACTGAAGCTTTCTTT. This sequence encodes CASRESGGTGTEAFF.

V is TRBV6-5 and J is TRBJ2-6, with unresolved D. V lost 3 bases and J lost 0, with 9 bases in between. The CDR3 consists of 16 residues. From germline, CDR1 is MNHEY and CDR2 SVGAGI. CDR3 region: CASSYSVVSGANVLTF. CDR3 coding DNA: TGTGCCAGCAGTTATTCGGTGGTCTCTGGGGCCAACGTCCTGACTTTC.

This chain links TRBV6-5 with TRBJ2-7; possible D gene TRBD2, 5 bases. Germline values: CDR1 MNHEY, CDR2 SVGAGI. The CDR3 is 14 amino acids. With 8 bases removed from V and 4 bases from J, the gap between germline ends came to 18 bases. This chain's CDR3 is CASVITRGSYEQYF. The CDR3 DNA sequence: TGTGCCAGCGTTATTACGCGCGGGTCGTACGAGCAGTACTTC.